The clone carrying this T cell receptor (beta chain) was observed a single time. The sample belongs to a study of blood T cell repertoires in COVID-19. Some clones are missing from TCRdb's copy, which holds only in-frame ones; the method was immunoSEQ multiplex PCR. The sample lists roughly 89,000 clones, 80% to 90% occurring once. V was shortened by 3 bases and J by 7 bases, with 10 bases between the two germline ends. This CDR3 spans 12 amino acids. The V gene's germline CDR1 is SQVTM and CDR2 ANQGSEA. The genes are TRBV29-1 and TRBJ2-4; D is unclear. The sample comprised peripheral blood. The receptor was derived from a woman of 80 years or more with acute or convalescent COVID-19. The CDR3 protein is CSVDKGGNIQYF. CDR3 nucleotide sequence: TGCAGCGTTGATAAAGGCGGCAACATTCAGTACTTC.